This T cell receptor (beta chain) was sequenced in a study of blood T cell repertoires in COVID-19. At the level of the study: Whether acute or convalescent, the COVID-19 samples came from the United States, Italy and Spain. Sample material is recorded as cDNA or gDNA derived from T cells, B-cell-depleted T cells, or PBMCs.

Between the trimmed V and J ends, which lost 10 bases and 4 bases, there was a span of 20 bases. The CDR3 runs to 14 residues. The germline CDR1 and CDR2 sequences are SNHLY and FYNNEI. In the authors' methods: From reference gene primer amplification, estimates of nucleated cell counts were derived. The table came from immunoSEQ multiplex PCR; TCRdb's copy has only in-frame clones and leaves some out. From that table come the V and J calls and clone size; the DNA was used to work out D and trimming. The sample records more than 100,000 clones, around 92% being singletons. V is TRBV2 and J is TRBJ2-7; no firm D call. Input material: peripheral blood. This TCR derives from a woman aged 55-70 years with acute or convalescent COVID-19. DNA for the CDR3: TGTGCCACCCGCAGAAGAGGAACACCATACGAGCAGTACTTC. It specifies CATRRRGTPYEQYF.